The rows below give T cell receptor beta chains drawn from one sample of a study of T cells in Graves' hyperthyroidism and ophthalmopathy. TCRdb ran MiXCR on the multiplex PCR reads and lists one entry per CDR3 protein. Among around 580,000 distinct CDR3 sequences listed, approximately 15% were seen once. Sequenced: blood. These receptors were obtained from a young woman with Graves' hyperthyroidism. Both conserved end residues are part of each CDR3. The order of the fields is CDR3 protein, CDR3 DNA, J gene, V gene, clone size, D gene. The D gene is left open where the match is weak. Where a row states a size, it is once, few, many or the class of an expanded clone; other rows omit it.

CDR3 protein: CASSFPGQGNNEQFF
CDR3 DNA: TGTGCCAGCAGTTTTCCGGGACAGGGTAACAATGAGCAGTTCTTC
J gene: TRBJ2-1
V gene: TRBV6-1
clone size: many
D gene: TRBD1

CDR3 protein: CASSPTGTLDTQYF
CDR3 DNA: TGTGCCAGCAGTCCAACAGGGACCCTAGATACGCAGTATTTT
J gene: TRBJ2-3
V gene: TRBV7-3
clone size: few
D gene: NA

CDR3 protein: CASSLLQGDEQFF
CDR3 DNA: TGTGCCAGCAGCCTCCTACAGGGGGATGAGCAGTTCTTC
J gene: TRBJ2-1
V gene: TRBV7-9
clone size: many
D gene: TRBD1

CDR3 protein: CATSDSGQGVDTEAFF
CDR3 DNA: TGTGCCACCAGTGATTCGGGACAGGGGGTAGACACTGAAGCTTTCTTT
J gene: TRBJ1-1
V gene: TRBV24-1
clone size: NA
D gene: TRBD1

CDR3 protein: CATLPQGAYEQYF
CDR3 DNA: TGTGCCACCCTGCCCCAGGGGGCATACGAGCAGTACTTC
J gene: TRBJ2-7
V gene: TRBV6-1
clone size: many
D gene: TRBD1

CDR3 protein: CSARGVAGEQETQYF
CDR3 DNA: TGCAGTGCTAGAGGGGTAGCGGGGGAACAAGAGACCCAGTACTTC
J gene: TRBJ2-5
V gene: TRBV20-1
clone size: NA
D gene: TRBD2

CDR3 protein: CASSEGGGYTF
CDR3 DNA: TGTGCCAGCAGTGAGGGTGGCGGCTACACCTTC
J gene: TRBJ1-2
V gene: TRBV6-1
clone size: few
D gene: NA

CDR3 protein: CASSPHLPTGGDEQFF
CDR3 DNA: TGTGCCAGCAGCCCCCACCTCCCGACAGGGGGCGATGAGCAGTTCTTC
J gene: TRBJ2-1
V gene: TRBV11-1
clone size: many
D gene: TRBD1

CDR3 protein: CASSHKVTRQETQYF
CDR3 DNA: TGTGCCAGCAGCCATAAAGTGACTAGACAAGAGACCCAGTACTTC
J gene: TRBJ2-5
V gene: TRBV14
clone size: NA
D gene: NA

CDR3 protein: CASTQETGGPYEQYF
CDR3 DNA: TGTGCCAGCACTCAAGAGACCGGGGGACCCTACGAGCAGTACTTC
J gene: TRBJ2-7
V gene: TRBV6-1
clone size: many
D gene: NA

CDR3 protein: CASSGSSRNEKLFF
CDR3 DNA: TGTGCCAGCAGCGGAAGCTCCCGGAATGAAAAACTGTTTTTT
J gene: TRBJ1-4
V gene: TRBV9
clone size: NA
D gene: NA

CDR3 protein: CASSIAAKSEQYF
CDR3 DNA: TGTGCCAGTAGTATAGCCGCAAAAAGCGAGCAGTACTTC
J gene: TRBJ2-7
V gene: TRBV19
clone size: NA
D gene: NA

CDR3 protein: CSASTTGPSTDTQYF
CDR3 DNA: TGCAGTGCTAGTACGACAGGGCCTAGCACAGATACGCAGTATTTT
J gene: TRBJ2-3
V gene: TRBV20-1
clone size: many
D gene: TRBD1

CDR3 protein: CASSPQGVLSLNTGELFF
CDR3 DNA: TGTGCCAGCAGCCCCCAAGGAGTACTTTCACTGAACACCGGGGAGCTGTTTTTT
J gene: TRBJ2-2
V gene: TRBV6-2/TRBV6-3
clone size: many
D gene: NA

CDR3 protein: CASSPMVREGSGANVLTF
CDR3 DNA: TGTGCCAGCAGCCCCATGGTGCGGGAGGGATCTGGGGCCAACGTCCTGACTTTC
J gene: TRBJ2-6
V gene: TRBV3-1
clone size: few
D gene: TRBD2